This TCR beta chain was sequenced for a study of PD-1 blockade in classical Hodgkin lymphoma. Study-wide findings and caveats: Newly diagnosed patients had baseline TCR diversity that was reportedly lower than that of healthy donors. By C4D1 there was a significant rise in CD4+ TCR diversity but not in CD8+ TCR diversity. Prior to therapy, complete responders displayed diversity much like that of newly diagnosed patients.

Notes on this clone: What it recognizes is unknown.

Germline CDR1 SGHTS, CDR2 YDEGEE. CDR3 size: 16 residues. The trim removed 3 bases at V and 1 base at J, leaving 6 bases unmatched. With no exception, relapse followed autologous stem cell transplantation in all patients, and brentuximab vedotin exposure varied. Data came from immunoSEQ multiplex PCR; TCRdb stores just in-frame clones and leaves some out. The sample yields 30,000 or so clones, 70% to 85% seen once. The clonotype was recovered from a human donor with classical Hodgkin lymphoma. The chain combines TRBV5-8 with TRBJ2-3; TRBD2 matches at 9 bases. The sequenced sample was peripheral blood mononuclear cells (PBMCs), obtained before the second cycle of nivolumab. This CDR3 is CASSYRIAGGTDTQYF. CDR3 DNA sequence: TGTGCCAGCAGCTACCGGATAGCGGGGGGCACAGATACGCAGTATTTT.